This TCR beta chain derives from a study of blood T cells in healthy people across ages. A sample-barcoded 5' primer and a J-beta primer mix were used in a second PCR of about 7 to 12 cycles. Via MiXCR, TCRdb re-called the 5' RACE reads, giving one row per CDR3 protein. The table records roughly 680,000 distinct CDR3 sequences, about half of them present only once. Germline V gene lookup returns CDR1 MNHEY and CDR2 SMNVEV (reference sequence). Trimming cost V 5 bases and J 8 bases, with 12 bases left between them. The CDR3 is 12 residues long. The chain carries TRBV27 and TRBJ1-1; possibly TRBD1 for D (5 bases). The sequence was collected from a woman aged 55 to 70 in good health. The sample consisted of blood. CDR3 in amino acids: CASSLLGQEAFF. The CDR3, as DNA: TGTGCCAGCAGTCTCCTAGGACAAGAAGCTTTCTTT.